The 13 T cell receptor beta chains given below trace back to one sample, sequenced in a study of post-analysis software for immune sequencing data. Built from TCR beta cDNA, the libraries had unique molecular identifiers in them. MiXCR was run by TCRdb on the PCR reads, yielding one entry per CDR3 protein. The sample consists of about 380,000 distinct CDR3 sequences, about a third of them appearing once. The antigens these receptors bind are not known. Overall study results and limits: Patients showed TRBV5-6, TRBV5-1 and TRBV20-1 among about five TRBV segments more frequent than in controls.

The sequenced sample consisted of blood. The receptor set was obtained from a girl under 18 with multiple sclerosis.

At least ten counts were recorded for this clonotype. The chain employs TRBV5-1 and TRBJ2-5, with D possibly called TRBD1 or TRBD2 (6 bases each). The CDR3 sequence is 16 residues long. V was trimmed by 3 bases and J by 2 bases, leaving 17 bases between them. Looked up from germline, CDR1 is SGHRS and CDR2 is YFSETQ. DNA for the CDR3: TGCGCCAGCAGCTACTTGGGACGGGGGCCTCAAGAGACCCAGTACTTC. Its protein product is CASSYLGRGPQETQYF.

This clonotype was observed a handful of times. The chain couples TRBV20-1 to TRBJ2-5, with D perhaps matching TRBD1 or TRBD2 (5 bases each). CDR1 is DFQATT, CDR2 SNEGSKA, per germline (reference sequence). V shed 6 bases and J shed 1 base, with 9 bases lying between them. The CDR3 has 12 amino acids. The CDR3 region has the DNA TGCAGTGCCGTGAGGGGCCAAGAGACCCAGTACTTC. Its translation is CSAVRGQETQYF.

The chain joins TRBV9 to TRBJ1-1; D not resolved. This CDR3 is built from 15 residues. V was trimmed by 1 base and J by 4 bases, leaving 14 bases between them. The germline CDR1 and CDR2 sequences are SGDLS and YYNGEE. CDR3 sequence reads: CASSVNSVASTEAFF. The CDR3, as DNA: TGTGCCAGCAGCGTAAACTCCGTCGCGTCCACTGAAGCTTTCTTT.

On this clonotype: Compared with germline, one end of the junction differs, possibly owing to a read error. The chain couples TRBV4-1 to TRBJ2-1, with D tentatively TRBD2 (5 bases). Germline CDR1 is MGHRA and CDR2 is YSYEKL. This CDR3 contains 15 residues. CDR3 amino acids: CASSHQIAGVDERFF. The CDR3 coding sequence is TGCGCCAGCAGCCACCAAATCGCCGGGGTCGATGAGCGGTTCTTC.

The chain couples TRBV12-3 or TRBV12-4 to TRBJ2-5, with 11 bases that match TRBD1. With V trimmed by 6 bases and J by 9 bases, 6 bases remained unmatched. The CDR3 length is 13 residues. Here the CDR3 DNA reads TGTGCCAGCAGGGGGGGACAGGGGGGGTCCCAGTACTTC. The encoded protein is CASRGGQGGSQYF.

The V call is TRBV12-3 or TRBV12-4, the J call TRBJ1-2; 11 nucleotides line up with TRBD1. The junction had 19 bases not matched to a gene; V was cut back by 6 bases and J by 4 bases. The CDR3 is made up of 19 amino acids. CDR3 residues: CASRGPREGQGAVVYGYTF. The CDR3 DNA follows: TGTGCCAGCAGGGGCCCCCGGGAAGGACAGGGGGCGGTAGTCTATGGCTACACCTTC.

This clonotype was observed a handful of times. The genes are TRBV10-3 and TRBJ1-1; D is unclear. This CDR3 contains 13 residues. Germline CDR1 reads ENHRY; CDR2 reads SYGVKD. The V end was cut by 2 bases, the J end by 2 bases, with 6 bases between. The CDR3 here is CAISERANTEAFF. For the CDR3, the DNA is TGTGCCATCAGTGAGAGGGCCAACACTGAAGCTTTCTTT.

The CDR3 sequence is CASSLEGTSNTEAFF. In nucleotides, the CDR3 is TGTGCCAGCAGCCTAGAAGGGACAAGTAACACTGAAGCTTTCTTT. J is TRBJ1-1 and V is TRBV7-8; D is possibly TRBD1 (6 bases). The CDR3 runs to 15 residues. Trimming shortened V by 5 bases and J by 2 bases, and 15 bases separated the two germline ends. From germline, CDR1 is SGHVS and CDR2 FQNEAQ.

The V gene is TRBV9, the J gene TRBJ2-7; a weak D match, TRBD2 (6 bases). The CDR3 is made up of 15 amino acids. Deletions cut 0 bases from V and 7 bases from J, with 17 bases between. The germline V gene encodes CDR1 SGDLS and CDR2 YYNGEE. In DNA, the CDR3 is TGTGCCAGCAGCGTAGAGGTGGAAGGGGCGGGGGAGCAGTACTTC. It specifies CASSVEVEGAGEQYF.

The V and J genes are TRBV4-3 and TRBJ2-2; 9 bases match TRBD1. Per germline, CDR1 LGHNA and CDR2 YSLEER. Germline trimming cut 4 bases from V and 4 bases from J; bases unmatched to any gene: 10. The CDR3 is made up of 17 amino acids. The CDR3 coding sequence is TGCGCCAGCAGCCCGGTTTGGGACAGGGAAAGCACCGGGGAGCTGTTTTTT. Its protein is CASSPVWDRESTGELFF.

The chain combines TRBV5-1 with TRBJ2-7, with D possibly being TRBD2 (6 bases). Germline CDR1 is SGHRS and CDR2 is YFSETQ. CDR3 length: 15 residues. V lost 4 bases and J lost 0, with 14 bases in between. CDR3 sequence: CASSKPGLSSYEQYF. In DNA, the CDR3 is TGCGCCAGCAGCAAACCGGGACTTAGCTCCTACGAGCAGTACTTC.

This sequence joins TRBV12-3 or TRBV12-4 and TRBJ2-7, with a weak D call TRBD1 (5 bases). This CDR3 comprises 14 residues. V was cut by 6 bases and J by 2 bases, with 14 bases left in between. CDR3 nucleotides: TGTGCCAGCAGCTCGGCCAGGGCACCCTACGAGCAGTACTTC. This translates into CASSSARAPYEQYF.

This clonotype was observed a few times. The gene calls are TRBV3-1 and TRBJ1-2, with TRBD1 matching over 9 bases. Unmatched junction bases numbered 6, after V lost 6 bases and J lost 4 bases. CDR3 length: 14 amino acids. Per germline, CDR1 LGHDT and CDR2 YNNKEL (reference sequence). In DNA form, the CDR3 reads TGTGCCAGCAGGGAATCGGGACAGGGCTATGGCTACACCTTC. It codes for CASRESGQGYGYTF.